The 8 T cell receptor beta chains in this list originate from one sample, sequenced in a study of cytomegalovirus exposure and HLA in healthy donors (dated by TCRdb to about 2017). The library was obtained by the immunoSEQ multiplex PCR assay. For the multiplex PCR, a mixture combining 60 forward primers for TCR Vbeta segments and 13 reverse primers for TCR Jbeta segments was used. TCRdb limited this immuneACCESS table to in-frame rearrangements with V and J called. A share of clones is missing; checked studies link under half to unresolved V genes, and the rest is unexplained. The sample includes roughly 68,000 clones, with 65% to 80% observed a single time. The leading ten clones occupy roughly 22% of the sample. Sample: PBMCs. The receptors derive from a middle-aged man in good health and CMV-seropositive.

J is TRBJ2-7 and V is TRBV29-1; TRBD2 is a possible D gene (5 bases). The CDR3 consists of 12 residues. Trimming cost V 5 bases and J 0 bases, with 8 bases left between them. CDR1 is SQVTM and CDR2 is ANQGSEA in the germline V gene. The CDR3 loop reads CSVQRDSYEQYF. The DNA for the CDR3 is TGCAGCGTTCAGAGGGACTCCTACGAGCAGTACTTC.

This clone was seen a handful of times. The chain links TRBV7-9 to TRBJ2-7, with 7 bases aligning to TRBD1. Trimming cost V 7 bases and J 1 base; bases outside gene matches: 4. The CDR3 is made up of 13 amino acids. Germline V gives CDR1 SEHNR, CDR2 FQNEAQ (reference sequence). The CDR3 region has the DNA TGTGCCAGCAAAAGGGGGCAGTCCTACGAGCAGTACTTC. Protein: CASKRGQSYEQYF.

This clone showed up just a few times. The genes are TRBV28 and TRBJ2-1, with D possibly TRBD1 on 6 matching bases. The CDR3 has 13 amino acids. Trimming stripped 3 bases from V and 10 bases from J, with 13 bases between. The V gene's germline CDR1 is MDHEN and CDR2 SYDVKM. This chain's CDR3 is CASSFTGNWEQFF. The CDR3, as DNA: TGTGCCAGCAGTTTCACAGGGAATTGGGAGCAGTTCTTC.

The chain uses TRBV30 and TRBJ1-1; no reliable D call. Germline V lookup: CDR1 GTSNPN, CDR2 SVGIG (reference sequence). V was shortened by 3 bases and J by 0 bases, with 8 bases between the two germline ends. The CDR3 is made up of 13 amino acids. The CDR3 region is CAWSPFMNTEAFF. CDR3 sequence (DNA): TGTGCCTGGAGCCCGTTTATGAACACTGAAGCTTTCTTT.

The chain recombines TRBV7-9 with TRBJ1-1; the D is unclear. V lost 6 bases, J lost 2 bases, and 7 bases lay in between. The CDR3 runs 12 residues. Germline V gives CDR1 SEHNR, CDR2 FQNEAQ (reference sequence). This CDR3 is CASRKTNTEAFF. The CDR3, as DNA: TGTGCCAGCAGGAAGACTAACACTGAAGCTTTCTTT.

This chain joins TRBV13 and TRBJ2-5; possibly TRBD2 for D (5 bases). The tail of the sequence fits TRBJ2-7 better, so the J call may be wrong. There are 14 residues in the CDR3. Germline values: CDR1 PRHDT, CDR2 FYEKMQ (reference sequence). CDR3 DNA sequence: TGTGCCAGCAGCTTACAACGGAGGACCTACGAGCAGTACTTC. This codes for CASSLQRRTYEQYF.

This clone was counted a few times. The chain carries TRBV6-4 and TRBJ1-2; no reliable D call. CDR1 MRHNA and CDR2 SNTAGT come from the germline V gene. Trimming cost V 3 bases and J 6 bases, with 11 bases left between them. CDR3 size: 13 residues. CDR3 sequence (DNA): TGTGCCAGCAGTGATAACCCGGTCGATGGCTACACCTTC. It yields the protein CASSDNPVDGYTF.

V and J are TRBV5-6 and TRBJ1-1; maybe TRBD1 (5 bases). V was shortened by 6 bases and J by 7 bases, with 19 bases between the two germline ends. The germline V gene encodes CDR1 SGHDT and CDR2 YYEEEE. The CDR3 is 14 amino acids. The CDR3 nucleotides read TGTGCCAGCACCCCAGCGGGACGCCAACTTGAAGCTTTCTTT. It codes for CASTPAGRQLEAFF.